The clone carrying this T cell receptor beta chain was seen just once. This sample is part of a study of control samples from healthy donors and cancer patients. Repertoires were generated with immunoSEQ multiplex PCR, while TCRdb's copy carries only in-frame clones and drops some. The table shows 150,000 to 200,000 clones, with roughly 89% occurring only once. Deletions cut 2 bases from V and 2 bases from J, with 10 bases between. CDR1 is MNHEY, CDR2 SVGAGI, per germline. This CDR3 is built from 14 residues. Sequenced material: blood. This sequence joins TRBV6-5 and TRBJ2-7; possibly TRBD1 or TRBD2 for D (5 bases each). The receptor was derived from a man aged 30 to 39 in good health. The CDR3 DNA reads TGTGCCAGCAGTTACGGTGGGGGAACCTACGAGCAGTACTTC. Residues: CASSYGGGTYEQYF.